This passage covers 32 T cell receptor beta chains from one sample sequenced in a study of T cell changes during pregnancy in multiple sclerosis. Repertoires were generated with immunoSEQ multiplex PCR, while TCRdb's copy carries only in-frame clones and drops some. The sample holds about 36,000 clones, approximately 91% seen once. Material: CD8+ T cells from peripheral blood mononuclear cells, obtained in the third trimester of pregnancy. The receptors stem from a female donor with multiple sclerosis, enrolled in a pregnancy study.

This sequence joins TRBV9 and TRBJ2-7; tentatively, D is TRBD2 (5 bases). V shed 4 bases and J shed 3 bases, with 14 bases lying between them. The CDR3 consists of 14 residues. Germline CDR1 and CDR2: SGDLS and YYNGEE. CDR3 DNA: TGTGCCAGCAGCACGGACGGAGGCTTCTACGAGCAGTACTTC. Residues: CASSTDGGFYEQYF.

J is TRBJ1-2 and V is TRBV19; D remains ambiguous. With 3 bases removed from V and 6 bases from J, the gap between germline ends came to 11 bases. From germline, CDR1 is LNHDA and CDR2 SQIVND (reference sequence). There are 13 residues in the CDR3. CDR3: CASSIRPGDGYTF. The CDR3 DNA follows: TGTGCCAGTAGTATTCGACCCGGGGATGGCTACACCTTC.

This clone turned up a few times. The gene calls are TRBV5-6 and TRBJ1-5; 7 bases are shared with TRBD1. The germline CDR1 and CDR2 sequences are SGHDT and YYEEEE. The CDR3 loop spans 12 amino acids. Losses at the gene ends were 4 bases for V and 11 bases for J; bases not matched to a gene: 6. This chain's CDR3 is CASSLWDSSQHF. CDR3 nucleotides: TGTGCCAGCAGCCTATGGGACAGTTCCCAGCATTTT.

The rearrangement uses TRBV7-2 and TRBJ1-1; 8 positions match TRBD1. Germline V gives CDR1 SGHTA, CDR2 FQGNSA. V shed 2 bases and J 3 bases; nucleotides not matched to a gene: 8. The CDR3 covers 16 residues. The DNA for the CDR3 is TGTGCCAGCAGCTTAATCGCAGGGGGCTACGACACTGAAGCTTTCTTT. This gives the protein CASSLIAGGYDTEAFF.

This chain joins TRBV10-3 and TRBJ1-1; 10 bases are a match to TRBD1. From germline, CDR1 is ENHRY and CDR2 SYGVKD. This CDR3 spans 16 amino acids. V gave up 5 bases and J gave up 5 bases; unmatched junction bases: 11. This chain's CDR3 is CAISFRDRGGRTEAFF. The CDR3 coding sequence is TGTGCCATCAGTTTCCGGGACAGGGGAGGAAGGACTGAAGCTTTCTTT.

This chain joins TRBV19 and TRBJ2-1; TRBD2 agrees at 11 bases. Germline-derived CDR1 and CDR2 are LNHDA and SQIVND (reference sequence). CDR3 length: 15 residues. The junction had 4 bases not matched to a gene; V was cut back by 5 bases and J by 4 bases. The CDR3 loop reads CASSSTSGSYNEQFF. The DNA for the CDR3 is TGTGCCAGTAGTTCAACTAGCGGGAGTTACAATGAGCAGTTCTTC.

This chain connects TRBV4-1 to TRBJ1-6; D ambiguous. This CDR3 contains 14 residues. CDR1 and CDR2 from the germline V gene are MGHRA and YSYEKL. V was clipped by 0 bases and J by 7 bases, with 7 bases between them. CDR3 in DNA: TGCGCCAGCAGCCAAGACCCACTAAATTCACCCCTCCACTTT. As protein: CASSQDPLNSPLHF.

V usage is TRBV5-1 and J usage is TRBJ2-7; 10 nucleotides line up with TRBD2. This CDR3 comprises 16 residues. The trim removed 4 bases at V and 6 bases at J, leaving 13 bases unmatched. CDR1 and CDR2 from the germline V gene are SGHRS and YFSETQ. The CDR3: CASSAAVLAGSGEQYF. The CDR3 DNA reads TGCGCCAGCAGCGCGGCCGTACTAGCGGGATCGGGCGAGCAGTACTTC.

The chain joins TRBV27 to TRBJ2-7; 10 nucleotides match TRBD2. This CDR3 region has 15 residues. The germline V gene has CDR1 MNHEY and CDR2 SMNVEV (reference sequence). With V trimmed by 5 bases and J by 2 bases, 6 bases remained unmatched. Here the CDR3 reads CASSGGLADPYEQYF. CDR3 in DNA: TGTGCCAGCAGTGGCGGACTAGCGGACCCCTACGAGCAGTACTTC.

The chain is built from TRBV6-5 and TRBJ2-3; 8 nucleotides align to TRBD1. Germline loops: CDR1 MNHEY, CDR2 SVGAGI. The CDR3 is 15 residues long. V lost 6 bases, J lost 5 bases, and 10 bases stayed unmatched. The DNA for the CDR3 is TGTGCCAGCAGCCCCTCAGGACAGGGCGGAGATACGCAGTATTTT. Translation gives CASSPSGQGGDTQYF.

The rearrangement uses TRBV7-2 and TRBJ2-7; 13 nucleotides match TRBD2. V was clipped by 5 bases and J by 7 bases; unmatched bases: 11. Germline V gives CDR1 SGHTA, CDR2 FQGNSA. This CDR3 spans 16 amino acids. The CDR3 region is CASSPRTSGSIREQYF. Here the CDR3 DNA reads TGTGCCAGCAGCCCACGGACTAGCGGGAGTATAAGGGAGCAGTACTTC.

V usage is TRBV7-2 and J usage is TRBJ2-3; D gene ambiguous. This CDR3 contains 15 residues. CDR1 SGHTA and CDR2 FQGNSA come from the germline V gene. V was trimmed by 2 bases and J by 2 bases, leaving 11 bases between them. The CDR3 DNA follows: TGTGCCAGCAGCTTATTCGGCGGAAACACAGATACGCAGTATTTT. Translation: CASSLFGGNTDTQYF.

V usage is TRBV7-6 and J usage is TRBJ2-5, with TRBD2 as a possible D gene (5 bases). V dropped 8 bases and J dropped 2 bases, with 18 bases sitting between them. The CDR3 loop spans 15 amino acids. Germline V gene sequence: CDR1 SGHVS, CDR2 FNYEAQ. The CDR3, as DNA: TGTGCCAGCGGTTCTAGCTCCGTCGGGCAAGAGACCCAGTACTTC. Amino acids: CASGSSSVGQETQYF.

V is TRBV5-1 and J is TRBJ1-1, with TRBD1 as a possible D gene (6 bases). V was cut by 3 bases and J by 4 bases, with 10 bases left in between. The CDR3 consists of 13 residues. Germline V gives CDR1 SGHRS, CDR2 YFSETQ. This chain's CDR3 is CASSSQGSTEAFF. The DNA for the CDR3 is TGCGCCAGCAGCTCCCAGGGGAGCACTGAAGCTTTCTTT.

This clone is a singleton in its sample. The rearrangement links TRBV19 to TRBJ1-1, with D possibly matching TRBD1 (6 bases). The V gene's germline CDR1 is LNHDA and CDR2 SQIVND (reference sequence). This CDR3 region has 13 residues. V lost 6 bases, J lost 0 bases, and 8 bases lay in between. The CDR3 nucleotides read TGTGCCAGTAGCCAGGGGATGAACACTGAAGCTTTCTTT. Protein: CASSQGMNTEAFF.

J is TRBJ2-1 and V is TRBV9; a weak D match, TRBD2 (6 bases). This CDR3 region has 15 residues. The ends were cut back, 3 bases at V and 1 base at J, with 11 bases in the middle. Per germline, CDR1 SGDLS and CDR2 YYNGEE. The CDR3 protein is CASSAGTASYNEQFF. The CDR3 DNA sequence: TGTGCCAGCAGCGCCGGGACTGCATCCTACAATGAGCAGTTCTTC.

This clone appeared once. The chain's CDR3 is CASLPQGKVTEAFF. The CDR3, as DNA: TGTGCCAGCCTTCCACAGGGTAAAGTCACTGAAGCTTTCTTT. The chain is built from TRBV7-6 and TRBJ1-1, with a tentative D call TRBD1 (6 bases). Trimming left V 8 bases short and J 4 bases short, with 17 bases between. This CDR3 region has 14 residues. CDR1 is SGHVS, CDR2 FNYEAQ, per germline.

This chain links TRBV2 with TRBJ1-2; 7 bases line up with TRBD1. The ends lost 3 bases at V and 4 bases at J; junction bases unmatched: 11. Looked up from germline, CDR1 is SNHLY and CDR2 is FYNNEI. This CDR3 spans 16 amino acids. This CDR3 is CASSDSGRGRPYGYTF. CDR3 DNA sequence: TGTGCCAGCAGTGATTCCGGGAGGGGGCGCCCCTATGGCTACACCTTC.

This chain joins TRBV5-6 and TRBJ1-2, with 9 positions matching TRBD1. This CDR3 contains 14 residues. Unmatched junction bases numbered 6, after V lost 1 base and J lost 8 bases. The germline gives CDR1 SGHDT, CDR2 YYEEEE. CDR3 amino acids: CASSLSGTGRGYTF. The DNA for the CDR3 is TGTGCCAGCAGCTTGTCCGGGACAGGGAGAGGCTACACCTTC.

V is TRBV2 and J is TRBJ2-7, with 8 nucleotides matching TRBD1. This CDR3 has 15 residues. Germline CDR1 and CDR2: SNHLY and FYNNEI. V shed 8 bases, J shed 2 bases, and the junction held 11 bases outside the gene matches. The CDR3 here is CASWDSGQATYEQYF. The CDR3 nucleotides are TGTGCCAGCTGGGACTCGGGACAGGCCACCTACGAGCAGTACTTC.

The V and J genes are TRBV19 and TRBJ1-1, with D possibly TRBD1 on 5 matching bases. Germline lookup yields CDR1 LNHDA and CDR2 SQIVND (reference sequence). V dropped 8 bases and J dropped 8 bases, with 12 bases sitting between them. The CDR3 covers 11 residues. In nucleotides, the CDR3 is TGTGCCAGTGAAAGGGGTGAAGAAGCTTTCTTT. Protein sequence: CASERGEEAFF.

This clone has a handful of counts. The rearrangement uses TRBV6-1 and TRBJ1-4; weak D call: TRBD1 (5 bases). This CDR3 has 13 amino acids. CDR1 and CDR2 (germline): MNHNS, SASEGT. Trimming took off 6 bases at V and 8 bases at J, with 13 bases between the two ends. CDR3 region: CASSRVSEEKLFF. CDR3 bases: TGTGCCAGCAGCAGGGTATCCGAAGAAAAACTGTTTTTT.

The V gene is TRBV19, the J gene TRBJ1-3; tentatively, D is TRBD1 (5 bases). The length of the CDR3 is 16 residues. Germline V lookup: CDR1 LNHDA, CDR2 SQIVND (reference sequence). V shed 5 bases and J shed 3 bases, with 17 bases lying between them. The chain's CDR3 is CASSLRGTLFGNTIYF. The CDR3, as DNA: TGTGCCAGTAGTTTACGCGGGACGTTATTTGGAAACACCATATATTTT.

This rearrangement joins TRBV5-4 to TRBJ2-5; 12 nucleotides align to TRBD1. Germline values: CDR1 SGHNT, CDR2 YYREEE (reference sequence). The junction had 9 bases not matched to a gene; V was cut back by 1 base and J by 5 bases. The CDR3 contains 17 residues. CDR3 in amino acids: CASSLLGGQGARETQYF. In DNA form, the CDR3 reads TGTGCCAGCAGCTTGTTGGGGGGACAGGGGGCAAGGGAGACCCAGTACTTC.

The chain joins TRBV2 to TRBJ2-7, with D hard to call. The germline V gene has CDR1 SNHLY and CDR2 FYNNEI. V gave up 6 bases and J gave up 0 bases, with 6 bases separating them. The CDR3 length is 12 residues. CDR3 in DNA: TGTGCCAGCAGAACTGGCTCCTACGAGCAGTACTTC. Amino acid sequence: CASRTGSYEQYF. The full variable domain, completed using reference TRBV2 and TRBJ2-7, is EPEVTQTPSHQVTQMGQEVILRCVPISNHLYFYWYRQILGQKVEFLVSFYNNEISEKSEIFDDQFSVERPDGSNFTLKIRSTKLEDSAMYFCASRTGSYEQYFGPGTRLTVT.

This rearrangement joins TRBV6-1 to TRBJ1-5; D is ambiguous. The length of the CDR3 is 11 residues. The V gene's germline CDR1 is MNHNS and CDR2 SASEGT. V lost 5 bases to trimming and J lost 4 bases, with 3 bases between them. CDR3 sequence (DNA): TGTGCCAGCAGTCAGAATCAGCCCCAGCATTTT. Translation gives CASSQNQPQHF.

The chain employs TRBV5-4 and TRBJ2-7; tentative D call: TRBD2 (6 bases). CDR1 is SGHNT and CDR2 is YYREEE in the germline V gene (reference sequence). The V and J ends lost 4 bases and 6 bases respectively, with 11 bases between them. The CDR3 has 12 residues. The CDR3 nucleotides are TGTGCCAGCAGCCCATGGCGGGGCGAGCAGTACTTC. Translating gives CASSPWRGEQYF.

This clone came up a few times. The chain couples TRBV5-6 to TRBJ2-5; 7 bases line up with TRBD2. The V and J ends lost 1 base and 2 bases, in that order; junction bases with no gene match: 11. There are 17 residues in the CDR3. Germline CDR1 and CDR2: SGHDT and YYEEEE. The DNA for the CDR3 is TGTGCCAGCAGCTTGTGGGCTGGGCTAGCGGAGCAAGAGACCCAGTACTTC. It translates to CASSLWAGLAEQETQYF.

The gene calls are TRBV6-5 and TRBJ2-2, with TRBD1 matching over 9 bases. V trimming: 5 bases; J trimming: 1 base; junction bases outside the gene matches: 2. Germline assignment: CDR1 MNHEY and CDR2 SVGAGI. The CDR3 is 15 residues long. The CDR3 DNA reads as TGTGCCAGCAGTCCGGGACAGGGGAACACCGGGGAGCTGTTTTTT. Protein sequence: CASSPGQGNTGELFF.

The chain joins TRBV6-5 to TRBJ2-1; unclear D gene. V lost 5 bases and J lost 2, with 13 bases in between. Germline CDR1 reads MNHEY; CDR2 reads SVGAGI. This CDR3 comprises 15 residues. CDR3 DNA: TGTGCCAGCAGTCGAGGAGATCCAACCTACAATGAGCAGTTCTTC. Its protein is CASSRGDPTYNEQFF.

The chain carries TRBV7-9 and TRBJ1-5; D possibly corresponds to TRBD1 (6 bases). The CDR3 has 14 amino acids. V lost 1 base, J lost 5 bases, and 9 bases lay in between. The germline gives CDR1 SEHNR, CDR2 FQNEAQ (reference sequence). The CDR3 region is CASSLDRAHQPQHF. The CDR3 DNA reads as TGTGCCAGCAGCTTAGACAGGGCCCATCAGCCCCAGCATTTT. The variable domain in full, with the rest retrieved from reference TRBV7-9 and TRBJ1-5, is DTGVSQNPRHKITKRGQNVTFRCDPISEHNRLYWYRQTLGQGPEFLTYFQNEAQLEKSRLLSDRFSAERPKGSFSTLEIQRTEQGDSAMYLCASSLDRAHQPQHFGDGTRLSIL.

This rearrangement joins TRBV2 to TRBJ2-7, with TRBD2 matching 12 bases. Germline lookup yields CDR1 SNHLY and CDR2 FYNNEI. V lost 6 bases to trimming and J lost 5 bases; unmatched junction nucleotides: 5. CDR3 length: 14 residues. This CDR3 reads CASRLAGGYHEQYF. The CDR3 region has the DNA TGTGCCAGCAGACTAGCGGGGGGTTACCACGAGCAGTACTTC.